Following are 10 T cell receptor beta chains from one sample sequenced in a study of Tregs in tolerant kidney transplant recipients. TCRdb's table, derived via immunoSEQ multiplex PCR, lists solely in-frame clones and lacks some. There are fewer than 65,000 clones in the sample; 70% to 90% occur only once, and 2.1% lies in the top ten. The material sequenced was Tregs from blood, taken before the transplant. These receptors were collected from a human donor who received a combined kidney and bone marrow transplant.

The chain employs TRBV7-6 and TRBJ1-4; 7 nucleotides match TRBD1. Germline CDR1 is SGHVS and CDR2 is FNYEAQ. This CDR3 is built from 14 residues. The trim removed 5 bases at V and 7 bases at J, leaving 7 bases unmatched. The CDR3 nucleotides read TGTGCCAGCAGCCCCAACAGGGGTAGTGAAAAACTGTTTTTT. It is translated as CASSPNRGSEKLFF.

This chain uses TRBV27 with TRBJ2-7, with 10 bases identical to TRBD2. CDR1 and CDR2 from the germline V gene are MNHEY and SMNVEV (reference sequence). V trimming: 4 bases; J trimming: 4 bases; junction bases outside the gene matches: 4. CDR3 length equals 14 residues. The DNA for the CDR3 is TGTGCCAGCAGTTCGGTTAGCGGGGGGTACGAGCAGTACTTC. It specifies CASSSVSGGYEQYF.

The V gene is TRBV19, the J gene TRBJ1-2; D unresolved. The CDR3 is made up of 13 amino acids. Germline assignment: CDR1 LNHDA and CDR2 SQIVND (reference sequence). V was pared by 4 bases and J by 7 bases, with 13 bases between. DNA of the CDR3: TGTGCCAGTAGTAGGCAGGCCGCGGGTGGCTACACCTTC. It encodes CASSRQAAGGYTF.

This chain uses TRBV19 with TRBJ1-5; a weak D match, TRBD1 (5 bases). V dropped 10 bases and J dropped 0 bases, with 19 bases sitting between them. CDR3 length equals 16 residues. The germline gives CDR1 LNHDA, CDR2 SQIVND (reference sequence). The CDR3, as DNA: TGTGCCACAAGGATGGCTAGGGGCCATAGCAATCAGCCCCAGCATTTT. Translated, it gives CATRMARGHSNQPQHF.

The chain is built from TRBV10-3 and TRBJ2-7, with D unclear. CDR3 length: 14 residues. With 0 bases removed from V and 3 bases from J, the gap between germline ends came to 9 bases. In germline, CDR1 is ENHRY, CDR2 SYGVKD. The DNA for the CDR3 is TGTGCCATCAGTGAGTCGATTCAGGACTACGAGCAGTACTTC. Translation gives CAISESIQDYEQYF.

The chain carries TRBV28 and TRBJ2-3; D is possibly TRBD1 (5 bases). This CDR3 is built from 12 residues. The germline V gene encodes CDR1 MDHEN and CDR2 SYDVKM. V lost 6 bases, J lost 6 bases, and 10 bases lay in between. CDR3 protein: CASSQNRDTQYF. The CDR3 bases are TGTGCCAGCAGCCAGAACAGGGATACGCAGTATTTT.

The chain recombines TRBV15 with TRBJ1-4, with a possible D match to TRBD1 (6 bases). Germline lookup yields CDR1 LNHNV and CDR2 YYDKDF (reference sequence). V gave up 5 bases and J gave up 9 bases, with 25 bases separating them. The CDR3 contains 17 residues. This CDR3 is CATSSGVPTLNVKKLFF. The CDR3 nucleotides are TGTGCCACCAGCTCAGGGGTTCCCACCTTAAATGTGAAAAAACTGTTTTTT.

A single count supports this clone. The rearrangement links TRBV5-6 to TRBJ2-5, with a tentative D call TRBD1 (5 bases). Trimming left V 0 bases short and J 1 base short, with 7 bases between. CDR1 is SGHDT, CDR2 YYEEEE, per germline. The CDR3 length is 14 residues. CDR3 nucleotides: TGTGCCAGCAGCTTGGGACAGCTCCAAGAGACCCAGTACTTC. Translating it yields CASSLGQLQETQYF.

The rearrangement joins TRBV2 to TRBJ1-5; D unresolved. Germline CDR1 is SNHLY and CDR2 is FYNNEI. Trimming cost V 4 bases and J 0 bases, with 1 base left between them. The CDR3 is 12 amino acids. The CDR3 loop reads CASSGSNQPQHF. The CDR3 nucleotides read TGTGCCAGCAGTGGTAGCAATCAGCCCCAGCATTTT. Full variable domain (rest looked up from reference TRBV2 and TRBJ1-5): EPEVTQTPSHQVTQMGQEVILRCVPISNHLYFYWYRQILGQKVEFLVSFYNNEISEKSEIFDDQFSVERPDGSNFTLKIRSTKLEDSAMYFCASSGSNQPQHFGDGTRLSIL.

The V and J genes are TRBV28 and TRBJ1-1; 9 bases agree with TRBD1. V lost 7 bases and J lost 1; bases outside the gene matches: 7. The CDR3 contains 15 residues. Looked up from germline, CDR1 is MDHEN and CDR2 is SYDVKM. DNA for the CDR3: TGTGCCAGCACTGGACAGGGGAGGCCGAACACTGAAGCTTTCTTT. It translates to CASTGQGRPNTEAFF.